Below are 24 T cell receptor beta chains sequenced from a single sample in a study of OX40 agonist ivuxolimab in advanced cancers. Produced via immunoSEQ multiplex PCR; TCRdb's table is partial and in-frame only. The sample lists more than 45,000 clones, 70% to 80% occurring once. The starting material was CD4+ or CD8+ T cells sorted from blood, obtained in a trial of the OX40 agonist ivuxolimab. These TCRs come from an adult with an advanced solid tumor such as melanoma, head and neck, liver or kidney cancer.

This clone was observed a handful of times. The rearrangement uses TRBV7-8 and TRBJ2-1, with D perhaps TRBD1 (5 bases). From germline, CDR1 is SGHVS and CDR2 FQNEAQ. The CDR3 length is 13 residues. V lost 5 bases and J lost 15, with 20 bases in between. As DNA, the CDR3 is TGTGCCAGCAGCACGATTACAGGAGTCCCCTCGTTCTTC. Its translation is CASSTITGVPSFF. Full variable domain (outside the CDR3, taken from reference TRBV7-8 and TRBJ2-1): GAGVSQSPRYKVAKRGQDVALRCDPISGHVSLFWYQQALGQGPEFLTYFQNEAQLDKSGLPSDRFFAERPEGSVSTLKIQRTQQEDSAVYLCASSTITGVPSFFGPGTRLTVL.

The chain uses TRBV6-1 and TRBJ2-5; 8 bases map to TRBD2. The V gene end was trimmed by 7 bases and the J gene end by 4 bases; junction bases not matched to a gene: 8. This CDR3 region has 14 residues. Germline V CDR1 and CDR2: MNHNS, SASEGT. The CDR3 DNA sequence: TGTGCCAGCACCCCCCGGGGGGGCGGAGAGACCCAGTACTTC. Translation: CASTPRGGGETQYF.

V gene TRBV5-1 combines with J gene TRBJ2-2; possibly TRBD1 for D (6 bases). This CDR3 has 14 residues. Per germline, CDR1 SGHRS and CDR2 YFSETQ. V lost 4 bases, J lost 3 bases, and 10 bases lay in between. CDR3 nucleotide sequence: TGCGCCAGCAGCCGGGACACCTACACCGGGGAGCTGTTTTTT. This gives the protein CASSRDTYTGELFF.

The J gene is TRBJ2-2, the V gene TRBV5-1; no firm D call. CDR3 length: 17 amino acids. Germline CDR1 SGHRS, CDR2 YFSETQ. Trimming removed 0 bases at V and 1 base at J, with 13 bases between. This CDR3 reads CASSLGALVLNTGELFF. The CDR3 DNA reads TGCGCCAGCAGCTTGGGGGCACTCGTACTGAACACCGGGGAGCTGTTTTTT.

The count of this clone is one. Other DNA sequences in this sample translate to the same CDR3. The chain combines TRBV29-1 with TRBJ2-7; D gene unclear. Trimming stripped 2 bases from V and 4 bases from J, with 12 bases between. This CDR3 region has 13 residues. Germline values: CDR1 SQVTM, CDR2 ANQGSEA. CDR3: CSVEKAGPYEQYF. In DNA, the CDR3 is TGCAGCGTTGAAAAGGCAGGCCCATACGAGCAGTACTTC.

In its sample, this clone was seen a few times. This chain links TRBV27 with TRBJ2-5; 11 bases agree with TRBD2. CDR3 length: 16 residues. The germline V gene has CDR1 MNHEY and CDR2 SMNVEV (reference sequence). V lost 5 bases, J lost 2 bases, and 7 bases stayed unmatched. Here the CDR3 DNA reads TGTGCCAGCAGTCCGCTAGTAGCGGGGGGGCAAGAGACCCAGTACTTC. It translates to CASSPLVAGGQETQYF.

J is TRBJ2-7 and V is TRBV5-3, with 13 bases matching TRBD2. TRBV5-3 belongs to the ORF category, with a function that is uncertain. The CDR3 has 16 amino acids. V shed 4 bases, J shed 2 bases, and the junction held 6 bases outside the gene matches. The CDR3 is CARSGTSGDIPYEQYF. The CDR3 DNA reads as TGTGCCAGAAGCGGGACTAGCGGGGATATACCCTACGAGCAGTACTTC.

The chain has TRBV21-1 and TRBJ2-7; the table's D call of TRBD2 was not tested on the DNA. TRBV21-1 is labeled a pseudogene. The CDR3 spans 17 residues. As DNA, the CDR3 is TGTGCCAGCAGCAAAGAGAGGAAGCCCAAATTTTACTACGAGCAGTACTTC. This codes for CASSKERKPKFYYEQYF.

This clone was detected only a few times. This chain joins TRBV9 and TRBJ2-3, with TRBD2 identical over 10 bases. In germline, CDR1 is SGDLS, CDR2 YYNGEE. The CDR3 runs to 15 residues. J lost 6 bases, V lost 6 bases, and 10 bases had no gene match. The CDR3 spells CASTLSGGAVDTQYF. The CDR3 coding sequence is TGTGCCAGCACCCTAAGCGGGGGGGCGGTGGATACGCAGTATTTT.

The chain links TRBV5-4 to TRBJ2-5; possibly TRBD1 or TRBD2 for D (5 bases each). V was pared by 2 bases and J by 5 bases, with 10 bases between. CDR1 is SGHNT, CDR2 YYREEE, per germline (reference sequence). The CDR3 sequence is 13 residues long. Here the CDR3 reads CASSFGGGETQYF. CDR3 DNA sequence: TGTGCCAGCAGCTTTGGGGGTGGCGAGACCCAGTACTTC.

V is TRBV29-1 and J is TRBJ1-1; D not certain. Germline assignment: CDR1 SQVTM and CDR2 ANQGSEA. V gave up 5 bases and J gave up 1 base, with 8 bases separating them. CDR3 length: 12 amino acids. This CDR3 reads CSVQRGNTEAFF. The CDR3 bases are TGCAGCGTTCAACGGGGGAACACTGAAGCTTTCTTT.

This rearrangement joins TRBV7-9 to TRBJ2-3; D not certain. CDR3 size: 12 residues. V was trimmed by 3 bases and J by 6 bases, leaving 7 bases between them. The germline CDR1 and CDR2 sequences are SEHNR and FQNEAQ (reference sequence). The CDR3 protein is CASSFFVDTQYF. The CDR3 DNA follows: TGTGCCAGCAGCTTTTTCGTGGATACGCAGTATTTT. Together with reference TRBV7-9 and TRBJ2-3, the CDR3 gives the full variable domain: DTGVSQNPRHKITKRGQNVTFRCDPISEHNRLYWYRQTLGQGPEFLTYFQNEAQLEKSRLLSDRFSAERPKGSFSTLEIQRTEQGDSAMYLCASSFFVDTQYFGPGTRLTVL.

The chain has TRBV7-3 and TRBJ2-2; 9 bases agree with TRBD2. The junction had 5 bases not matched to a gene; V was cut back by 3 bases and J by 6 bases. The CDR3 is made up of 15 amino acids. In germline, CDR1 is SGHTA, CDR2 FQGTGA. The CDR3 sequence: CASSLRRGGPGELFF. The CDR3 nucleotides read TGTGCCAGCAGCTTGAGGCGGGGGGGCCCCGGGGAGCTGTTTTTT.

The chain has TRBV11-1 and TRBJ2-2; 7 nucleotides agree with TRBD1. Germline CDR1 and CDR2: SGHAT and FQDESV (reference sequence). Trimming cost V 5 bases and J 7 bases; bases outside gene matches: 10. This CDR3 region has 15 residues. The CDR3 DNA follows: TGTGCCAGCAGCCCCAACCTAGGGACAGTCGGGGAGCTGTTTTTT. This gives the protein CASSPNLGTVGELFF.

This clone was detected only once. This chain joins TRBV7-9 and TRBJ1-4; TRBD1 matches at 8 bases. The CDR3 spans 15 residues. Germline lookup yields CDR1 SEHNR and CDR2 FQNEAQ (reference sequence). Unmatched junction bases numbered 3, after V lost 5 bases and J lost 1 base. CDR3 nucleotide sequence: TGTGCCAGCAGCACCGGACAGGGAACTAATGAAAAACTGTTTTTT. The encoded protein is CASSTGQGTNEKLFF.

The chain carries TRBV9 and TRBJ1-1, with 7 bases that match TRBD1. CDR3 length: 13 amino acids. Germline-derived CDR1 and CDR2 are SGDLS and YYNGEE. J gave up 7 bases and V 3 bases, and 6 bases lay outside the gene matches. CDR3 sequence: CASSGGQNFEAFF. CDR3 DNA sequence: TGTGCCAGCAGCGGGGGACAGAACTTTGAAGCTTTCTTT.

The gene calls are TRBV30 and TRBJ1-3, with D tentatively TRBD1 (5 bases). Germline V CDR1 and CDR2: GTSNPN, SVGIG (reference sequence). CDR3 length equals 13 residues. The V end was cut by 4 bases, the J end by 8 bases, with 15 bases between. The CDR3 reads CAWTDGGGDTIYF. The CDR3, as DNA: TGTGCCTGGACCGACGGGGGGGGAGACACCATATATTTT.

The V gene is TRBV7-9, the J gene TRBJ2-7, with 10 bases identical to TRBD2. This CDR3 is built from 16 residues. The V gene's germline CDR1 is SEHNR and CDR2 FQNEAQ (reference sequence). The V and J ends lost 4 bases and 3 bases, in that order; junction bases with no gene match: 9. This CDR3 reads CASSYRPGTSDYEQYF. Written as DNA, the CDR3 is TGTGCCAGCAGCTACCGCCCCGGGACTAGCGACTACGAGCAGTACTTC.

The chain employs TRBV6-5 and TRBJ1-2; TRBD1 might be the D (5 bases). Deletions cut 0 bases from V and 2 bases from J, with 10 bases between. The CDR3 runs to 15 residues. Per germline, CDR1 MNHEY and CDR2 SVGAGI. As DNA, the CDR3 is TGTGCCAGCAGTTACTCGGGGGGGTCCAACTATGGCTACACCTTC. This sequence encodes CASSYSGGSNYGYTF.

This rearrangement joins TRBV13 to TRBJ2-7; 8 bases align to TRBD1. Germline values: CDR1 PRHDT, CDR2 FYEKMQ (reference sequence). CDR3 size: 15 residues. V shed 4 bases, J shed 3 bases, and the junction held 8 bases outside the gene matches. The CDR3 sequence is CASSSLQGGRYEQYF. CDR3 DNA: TGTGCCAGCAGCTCACTACAGGGGGGACGCTACGAGCAGTACTTC.

The chain's CDR3 is CASSFRRGTYEQYF. CDR3 bases: TGCGCCAGCAGCTTCCGCAGGGGGACCTACGAGCAGTACTTC. The chain combines TRBV5-1 with TRBJ2-7; 7 nucleotides agree with TRBD1. Germline lookup yields CDR1 SGHRS and CDR2 YFSETQ. The CDR3 spans 14 residues. The V and J ends lost 2 bases and 2 bases, in that order; junction bases with no gene match: 4.

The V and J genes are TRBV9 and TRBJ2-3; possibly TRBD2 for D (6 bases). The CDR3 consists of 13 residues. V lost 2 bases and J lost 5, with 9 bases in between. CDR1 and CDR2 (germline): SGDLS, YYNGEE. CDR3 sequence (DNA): TGTGCCAGCAGCGTCGGGGGAGAAGATACGCAGTATTTT. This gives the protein CASSVGGEDTQYF. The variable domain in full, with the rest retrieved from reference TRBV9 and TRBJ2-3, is DSGVTQTPKHLITATGQRVTLRCSPRSGDLSVYWYQQSLDQGLQFLIQYYNGEERAKGNILERFSAQQFPDLHSELNLSSLELGDSALYFCASSVGGEDTQYFGPGTRLTVL.

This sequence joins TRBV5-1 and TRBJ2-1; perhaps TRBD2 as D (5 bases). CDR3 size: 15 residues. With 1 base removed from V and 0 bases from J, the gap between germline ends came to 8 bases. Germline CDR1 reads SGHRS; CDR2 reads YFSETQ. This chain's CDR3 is CASSLQLDSYNEQFF. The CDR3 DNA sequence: TGCGCCAGCAGCTTGCAACTAGACTCCTACAATGAGCAGTTCTTC.

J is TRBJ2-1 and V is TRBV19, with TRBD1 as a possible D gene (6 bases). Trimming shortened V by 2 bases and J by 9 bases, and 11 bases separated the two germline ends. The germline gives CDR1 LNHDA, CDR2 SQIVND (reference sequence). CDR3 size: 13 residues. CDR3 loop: CASSILQGFEQFF. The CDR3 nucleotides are TGTGCCAGTAGTATATTACAGGGATTTGAGCAGTTCTTC.